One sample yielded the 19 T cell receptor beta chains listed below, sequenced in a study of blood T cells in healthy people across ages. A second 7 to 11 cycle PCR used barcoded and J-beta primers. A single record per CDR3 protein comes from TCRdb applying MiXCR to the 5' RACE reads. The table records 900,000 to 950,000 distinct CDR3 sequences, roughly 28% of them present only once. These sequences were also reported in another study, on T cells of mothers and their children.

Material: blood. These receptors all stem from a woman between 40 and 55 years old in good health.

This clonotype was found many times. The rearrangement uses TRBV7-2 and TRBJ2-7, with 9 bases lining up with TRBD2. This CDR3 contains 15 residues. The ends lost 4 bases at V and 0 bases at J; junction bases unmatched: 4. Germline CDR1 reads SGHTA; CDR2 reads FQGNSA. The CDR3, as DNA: TGTGCCAGCAGCTCTAGCGGGGTCAGCTCCTACGAGCAGTACTTC. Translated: CASSSSGVSSYEQYF. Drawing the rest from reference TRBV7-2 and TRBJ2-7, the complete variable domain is GAGVSQSPSNKVTEKGKDVELRCDPISGHTALYWYRQSLGQGLEFLIYFQGNSAPDKSGLPSDRFSAERTGGSVSTLTIQRTQQEDSAVYLCASSSSGVSSYEQYFGPGTRLTVT.

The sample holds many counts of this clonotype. In DNA, the CDR3 is TGTGCCAGCAGCACCACCCACGAGCAGTACTTC. This gives the protein CASSTTHEQYF. The V gene is TRBV12-3 or TRBV12-4, the J gene TRBJ2-7; D gene ambiguous. Trimming took off 6 bases at V and 5 bases at J, with 8 bases between the two ends. CDR3 size: 11 residues.

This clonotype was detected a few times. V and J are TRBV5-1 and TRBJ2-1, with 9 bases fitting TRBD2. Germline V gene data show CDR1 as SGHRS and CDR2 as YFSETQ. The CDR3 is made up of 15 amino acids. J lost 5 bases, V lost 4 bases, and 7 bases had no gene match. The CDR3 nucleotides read TGCGCCAGCAGCCCGGAGACTAGCGGTAACAATGAGCAGTTCTTC. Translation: CASSPETSGNNEQFF.

The CDR3 spells CASSPRGTPNQPQHF. Here the CDR3 DNA reads TGTGCCAGCTCACCTCGGGGGACTCCCAATCAGCCCCAGCATTTT. This chain connects TRBV18 to TRBJ1-5; D perhaps matches TRBD1 (5 bases). Germline V gene data show CDR1 as KGHSH and CDR2 as LQKENI. CDR3 length: 15 amino acids. Trimming stripped 3 bases from V and 3 bases from J, with 12 bases between.

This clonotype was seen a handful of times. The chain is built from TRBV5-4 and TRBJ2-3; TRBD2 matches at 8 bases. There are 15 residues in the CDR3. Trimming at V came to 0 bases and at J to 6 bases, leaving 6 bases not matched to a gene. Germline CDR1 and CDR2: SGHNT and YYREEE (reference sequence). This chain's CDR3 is CASSLGRGAQDTQYF. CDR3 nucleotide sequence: TGTGCCAGCAGCTTGGGGCGGGGGGCCCAGGATACGCAGTATTTT.

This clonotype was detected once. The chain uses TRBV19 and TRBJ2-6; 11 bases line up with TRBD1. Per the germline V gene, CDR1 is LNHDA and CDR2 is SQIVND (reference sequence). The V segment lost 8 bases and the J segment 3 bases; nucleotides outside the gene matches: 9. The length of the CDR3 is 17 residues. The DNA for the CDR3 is TGTGCCAGTGCGCGGACAGGGGGCTTAGGTGGGGCCAACGTCCTGACTTTC. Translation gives CASARTGGLGGANVLTF.

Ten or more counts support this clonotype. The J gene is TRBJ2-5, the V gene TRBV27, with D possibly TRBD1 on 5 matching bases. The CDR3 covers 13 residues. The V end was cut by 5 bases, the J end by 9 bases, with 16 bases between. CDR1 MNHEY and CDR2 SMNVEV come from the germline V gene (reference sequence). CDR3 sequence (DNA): TGTGCCAGCAGTCCTAAAGGGGTGGGCTCCCAGTACTTC. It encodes CASSPKGVGSQYF.

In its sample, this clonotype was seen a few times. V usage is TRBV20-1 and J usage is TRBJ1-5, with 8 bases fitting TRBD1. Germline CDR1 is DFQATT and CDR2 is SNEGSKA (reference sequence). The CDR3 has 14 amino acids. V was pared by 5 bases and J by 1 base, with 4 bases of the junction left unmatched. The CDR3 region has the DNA TGCAGTGCTCCCGGACAGGGCAGCAATCAGCCCCAGCATTTT. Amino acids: CSAPGQGSNQPQHF.

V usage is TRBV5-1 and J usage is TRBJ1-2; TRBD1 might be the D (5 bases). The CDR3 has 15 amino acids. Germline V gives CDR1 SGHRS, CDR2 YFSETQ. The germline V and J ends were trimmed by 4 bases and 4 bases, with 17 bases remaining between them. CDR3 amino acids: CASSPFLTAAYGYTF. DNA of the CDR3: TGCGCCAGCAGCCCCTTCCTGACAGCGGCCTATGGCTACACCTTC.

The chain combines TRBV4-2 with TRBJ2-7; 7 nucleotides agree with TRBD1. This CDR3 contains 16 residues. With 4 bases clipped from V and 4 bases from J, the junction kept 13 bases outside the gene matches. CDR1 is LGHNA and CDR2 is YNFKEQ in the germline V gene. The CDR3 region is CASSPRQGVRTYEQYF. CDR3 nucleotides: TGTGCCAGCAGCCCAAGACAGGGTGTTAGAACGTACGAGCAGTACTTC.

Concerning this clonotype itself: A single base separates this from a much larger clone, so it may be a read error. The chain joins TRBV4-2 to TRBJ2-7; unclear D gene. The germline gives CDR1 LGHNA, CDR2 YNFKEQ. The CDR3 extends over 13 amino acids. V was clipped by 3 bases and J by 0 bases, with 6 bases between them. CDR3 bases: TGTGCCAGCAGCCAGGACGCCTCCTACGAGCAGTACTTC. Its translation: CASSQDASYEQYF.

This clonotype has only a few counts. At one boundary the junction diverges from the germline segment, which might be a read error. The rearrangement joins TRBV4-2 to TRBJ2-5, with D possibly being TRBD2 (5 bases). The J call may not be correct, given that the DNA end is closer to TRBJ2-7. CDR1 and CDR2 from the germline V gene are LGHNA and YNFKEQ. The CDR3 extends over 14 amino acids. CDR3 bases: TGTACCAGCAGCGGTGGTACGTCTTCTTCCGAGCAGTACTTC. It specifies CTSSGGTSSSEQYF.

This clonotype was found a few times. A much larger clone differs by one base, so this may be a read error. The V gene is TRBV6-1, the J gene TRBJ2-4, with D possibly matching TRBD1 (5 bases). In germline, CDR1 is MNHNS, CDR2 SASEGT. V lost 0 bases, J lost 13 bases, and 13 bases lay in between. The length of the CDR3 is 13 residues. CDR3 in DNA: TGTGCCAGCAGTGAAGCGGGGCCCTACGGGCAGTACTTC. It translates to CASSEAGPYGQYF.

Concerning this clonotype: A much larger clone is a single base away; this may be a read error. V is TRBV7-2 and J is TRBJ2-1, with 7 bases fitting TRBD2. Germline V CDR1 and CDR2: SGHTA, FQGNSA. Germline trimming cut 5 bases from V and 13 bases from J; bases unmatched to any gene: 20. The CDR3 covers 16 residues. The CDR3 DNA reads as TGTGCCAGCAGCCACACTCTCGGGACTAAAAAAGAGACCCAGTTCTTC. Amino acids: CASSHTLGTKKETQFF.

The CDR3 protein is CSVGRGLTEAFF. The CDR3 nucleotides read TGCAGCGTTGGTCGGGGGCTTACTGAAGCTTTCTTT. The V call is TRBV29-1, the J call TRBJ1-1, with D perhaps matching TRBD1 (6 bases). The CDR3 covers 12 residues. CDR1 is SQVTM, CDR2 ANQGSEA, per germline. The ends were cut back, 4 bases at V and 5 bases at J, with 11 bases in the middle.

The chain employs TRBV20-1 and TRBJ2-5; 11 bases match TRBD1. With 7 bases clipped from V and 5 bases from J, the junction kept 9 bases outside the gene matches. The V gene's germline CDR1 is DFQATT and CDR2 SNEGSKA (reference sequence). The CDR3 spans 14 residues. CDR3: CSVMAGQGVETQYF. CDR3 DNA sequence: TGCAGTGTCATGGCGGGACAGGGGGTTGAGACCCAGTACTTC.

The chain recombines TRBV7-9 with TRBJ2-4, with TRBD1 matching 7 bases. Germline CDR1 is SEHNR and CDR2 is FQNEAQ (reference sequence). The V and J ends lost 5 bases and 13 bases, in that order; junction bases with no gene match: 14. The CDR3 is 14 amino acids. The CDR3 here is CASSLSTGSREQYF. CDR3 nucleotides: TGTGCCAGCAGCCTCTCGACAGGGAGTAGGGAGCAGTACTTC.

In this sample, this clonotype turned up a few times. CDR3 DNA: TGCAGCGCTCAGGGGGTTATCGAAGCTTTCTTT. Translated: CSAQGVIEAFF. The chain recombines TRBV29-1 with TRBJ1-1, with 7 bases that match TRBD1. Trimming took 7 bases from V and 8 from J; bases not matched to a gene: 7. The CDR3 is 11 amino acids. Germline V gene sequence: CDR1 SQVTM, CDR2 ANQGSEA. The whole variable domain, remainder taken from reference TRBV29-1 and TRBJ1-1, is SAVISQKPSRDICQRGTSLTIQCQVDSQVTMMFWYRQQPGQSLTLIATANQGSEATYESGFVIDKFPISRPNLTFSTLTVSNMSPEDSSIYLCSAQGVIEAFFGQGTRLTVV.

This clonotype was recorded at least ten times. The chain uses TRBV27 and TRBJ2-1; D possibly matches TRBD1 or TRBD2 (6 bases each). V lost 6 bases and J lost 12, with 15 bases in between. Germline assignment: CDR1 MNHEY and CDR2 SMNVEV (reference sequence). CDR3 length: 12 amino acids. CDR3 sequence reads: CASSSLKGGQFF. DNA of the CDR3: TGTGCCAGCAGCTCGCTTAAGGGGGGGCAGTTCTTC.